Listed below are T cell receptor beta chains from one sample, sequenced in a study of cytomegalovirus exposure and HLA in healthy donors. Clones were sequenced by immunoSEQ multiplex PCR, and TCRdb holds only the in-frame ones, with some missing. The repertoire holds about 180,000 clones, with around nine tenths as singletons. Sample: PBMCs. The receptors originated from a woman aged 25 to 39 in good health and CMV-seronegative. CDR3s include the opening cysteine and the closing phenylalanine or tryptophan. The order of the fields is D gene, V gene, clone size, J gene, CDR3 DNA, CDR3 protein. The D gene is left open where the match is weak. Expanded clones get a size class; other rows say once, few or many, or leave the size out.

d_call: -
v_call: TRBV5-6
clone_size: -
j_call: TRBJ1-2
cdr3_nt: TGTGCCAGCAGCCTGAAGGCAGGAGGTAACTATGGCTACACCTTC
cdr3_aa: CASSLKAGGNYGYTF

d_call: -
v_call: TRBV2
clone_size: -
j_call: TRBJ1-4
cdr3_nt: TGTGCCAGTAAACTGGATGGGGGGTCAAGAGAAAAACTGTTTTTT
cdr3_aa: CASKLDGGSREKLFF

d_call: -
v_call: TRBV7-2
clone_size: -
j_call: TRBJ2-5
cdr3_nt: TGTGCCAGCAGCTTAGCGACGGGAGTTAAGTACCAAGAGACCCAGTACTTC
cdr3_aa: CASSLATGVKYQETQYF

d_call: -
v_call: TRBV6-5
clone_size: -
j_call: TRBJ1-2
cdr3_nt: TGTGCCAGCAGACAGGGCCGGGGCTACACCTTC
cdr3_aa: CASRQGRGYTF

d_call: TRBD1
v_call: TRBV2
clone_size: -
j_call: TRBJ2-7
cdr3_nt: TGTGCCAGCATTCGGGGACAGGGATTGAGTGAGCAGTACTTC
cdr3_aa: CASIRGQGLSEQYF

d_call: -
v_call: TRBV4-1
clone_size: -
j_call: TRBJ2-7
cdr3_nt: TGCGCCAGCAGCCAAGATATGGGGGCCTCCTACGAGCAGTACTTC
cdr3_aa: CASSQDMGASYEQYF

d_call: -
v_call: TRBV10-3
clone_size: -
j_call: TRBJ2-7
cdr3_nt: TGTGCCATCACGGCGGGGGCAGCCGGCCTCTCCTACGAGCAGTACTTC
cdr3_aa: CAITAGAAGLSYEQYF

d_call: TRBD1
v_call: TRBV4-1
clone_size: few
j_call: TRBJ2-7
cdr3_nt: TGCGCCAGCAGCCAGGGGGACAGTTCCTACGAGCAGTACTTC
cdr3_aa: CASSQGDSSYEQYF

d_call: -
v_call: TRBV7-7
clone_size: -
j_call: TRBJ1-1
cdr3_nt: TGTGCCAGCAGTCCAGCGGGCACAGTGAACACTGAAGCTTTCTTT
cdr3_aa: CASSPAGTVNTEAFF

d_call: -
v_call: TRBV2
clone_size: -
j_call: TRBJ1-5
cdr3_nt: TGTGCCAGCAGTGAGGGCGGGTCCTGGCCCCAGCATTTT
cdr3_aa: CASSEGGSWPQHF

d_call: TRBD2
v_call: TRBV15
clone_size: -
j_call: TRBJ2-5
cdr3_nt: TGTGCCACCAGCAGAACCCTGGGACTAGCGGGGGCAAAGGACCAAGAGACCCAGTACTTC
cdr3_aa: CATSRTLGLAGAKDQETQYF

d_call: -
v_call: TRBV6-4
clone_size: -
j_call: TRBJ2-1
cdr3_nt: TGTGCCAGCAGTGACTCTAGTTCTACCCCCAATGAGCAGTTCTTC
cdr3_aa: CASSDSSSTPNEQFF

d_call: TRBD1
v_call: TRBV5-5
clone_size: -
j_call: TRBJ1-6
cdr3_nt: TGTGCCAGCAGCCGGGACAGTCCCTCTTCACCCCTCCACTTT
cdr3_aa: CASSRDSPSSPLHF

d_call: -
v_call: TRBV6-6
clone_size: -
j_call: TRBJ1-2
cdr3_nt: TGTGCCAGCAGTCGAGCCCCTGACAGCCCCTATGGCTACACCTTC
cdr3_aa: CASSRAPDSPYGYTF

d_call: TRBD2
v_call: TRBV5-5
clone_size: -
j_call: TRBJ2-5
cdr3_nt: TGTGCCAGCAGCTCTGGGATTAGCGGGTGGCAAGAGACCCAGTACTTC
cdr3_aa: CASSSGISGWQETQYF

d_call: TRBD2
v_call: TRBV27
clone_size: -
j_call: TRBJ2-7
cdr3_nt: TGTGCCAGCAGTTTACGGGGACTAGGAGGCTACGAGCAGTACTTC
cdr3_aa: CASSLRGLGGYEQYF

d_call: TRBD2
v_call: TRBV19
clone_size: -
j_call: TRBJ2-2
cdr3_nt: TGTGCCAGTAGTACGCTTGCCGGTAGTGCCCGAGCGGGGGGCACCGGGGAGCTGTTTTTT
cdr3_aa: CASSTLAGSARAGGTGELFF

d_call: -
v_call: TRBV14
clone_size: -
j_call: TRBJ1-6
cdr3_nt: TGTGCCAGCAGCTTGCGGGACCCAGGGATTTCGTCCTATAATTCACCCCTCCACTTT
cdr3_aa: CASSLRDPGISSYNSPLHF

d_call: -
v_call: TRBV6-1
clone_size: -
j_call: TRBJ1-5
cdr3_nt: TGTGCCAGCAGTGATTTAGCCAATTATAGCAATCAGCCCCAGCATTTT
cdr3_aa: CASSDLANYSNQPQHF

d_call: TRBD1
v_call: TRBV27
clone_size: -
j_call: TRBJ1-5
cdr3_nt: TGTGCCAGCAGTTTCCTTGCCTCGGACAGGGGGCCGGGTCAGCCCCAGCATTTT
cdr3_aa: CASSFLASDRGPGQPQHF

d_call: TRBD2
v_call: TRBV2
clone_size: few
j_call: TRBJ2-7
cdr3_nt: TGTGCCAGCAACGACGGGGGGACCTACGAGCAGTACTTC
cdr3_aa: CASNDGGTYEQYF

d_call: TRBD1
v_call: TRBV4-2
clone_size: -
j_call: TRBJ2-7
cdr3_nt: TGTGCCAGCAGCCAAGATCGGGGGACAGGGGCGGATATCCCCTACGAGCAGTACTTC
cdr3_aa: CASSQDRGTGADIPYEQYF

d_call: -
v_call: TRBV10-3
clone_size: once
j_call: TRBJ2-5
cdr3_nt: TGTGCCATCAGTGATAAGGCGGGCATTCAAGAGACCCAGTACTTC
cdr3_aa: CAISDKAGIQETQYF

d_call: TRBD1
v_call: TRBV4-1
clone_size: -
j_call: TRBJ1-1
cdr3_nt: TGCGCCAGCAGTCGCGGACAGGGACGGAACACTGAAGCTTTCTTT
cdr3_aa: CASSRGQGRNTEAFF

d_call: -
v_call: TRBV5-1
clone_size: -
j_call: TRBJ1-1
cdr3_nt: TGCGCCAGCAGCGGGGGGGCGCAGAACACTGAAGCTTTCTTT
cdr3_aa: CASSGGAQNTEAFF

d_call: -
v_call: TRBV5-6
clone_size: -
j_call: TRBJ2-2
cdr3_nt: TGTGCCAGCAGTCGGGGTGGGGAAACGAACACCGGGGAGCTGTTTTTT
cdr3_aa: CASSRGGETNTGELFF

d_call: TRBD2
v_call: TRBV7-6
clone_size: once
j_call: TRBJ2-1
cdr3_nt: TGTGCCAGCAGCCCAAACCCCGGCGGGAGAAAGTTCTTC
cdr3_aa: CASSPNPGGRKFF

d_call: TRBD1
v_call: TRBV5-4
clone_size: -
j_call: TRBJ1-1
cdr3_nt: TGTGCCAGCAGCACGGACAGGGAAGTCACTGAAGCTTTCTTT
cdr3_aa: CASSTDREVTEAFF

d_call: TRBD1
v_call: TRBV4-1
clone_size: -
j_call: TRBJ2-2
cdr3_nt: TGCGCCAGCAGCCCCGAACAGGGGACGAACACCGGGGAGCTGTTTTTT
cdr3_aa: CASSPEQGTNTGELFF

d_call: -
v_call: TRBV9
clone_size: -
j_call: TRBJ1-2
cdr3_nt: TGTGCCAGCAGCCCTGGGGGCCAACCAAACTATGGCTACACCTTC
cdr3_aa: CASSPGGQPNYGYTF

d_call: -
v_call: TRBV10-3
clone_size: -
j_call: TRBJ2-3
cdr3_nt: TGTGCCATCAGTGACCTCACAGATACGCAGTATTTT
cdr3_aa: CAISDLTDTQYF

d_call: TRBD2
v_call: TRBV7-2
clone_size: once
j_call: TRBJ2-3
cdr3_nt: TGTGCCAGCAGGATGGGGCTAGCGGGGTATACAGATACGCAGTATTTT
cdr3_aa: CASRMGLAGYTDTQYF

d_call: TRBD1
v_call: TRBV7-2
clone_size: -
j_call: TRBJ2-6
cdr3_nt: TGTGCCAGCAGGGATAGCAGGGGGCATGCCAACGTCCTGACTTTC
cdr3_aa: CASRDSRGHANVLTF

d_call: TRBD1
v_call: TRBV5-1
clone_size: -
j_call: TRBJ1-2
cdr3_nt: TGCGCCAGCAGCTTGGGTACAGGGGCTCTATATGGCTACACCTTC
cdr3_aa: CASSLGTGALYGYTF

d_call: -
v_call: TRBV29-1
clone_size: few
j_call: TRBJ2-2
cdr3_nt: TGCAGCGTTGGGACAGTAAACACCGGGGAGCTGTTTTTT
cdr3_aa: CSVGTVNTGELFF

d_call: -
v_call: TRBV10-3
clone_size: -
j_call: TRBJ2-1
cdr3_nt: TGTGCCATCATGGGGGGCAATGAGCAGTTCTTC
cdr3_aa: CAIMGGNEQFF

d_call: -
v_call: TRBV5-1
clone_size: once
j_call: TRBJ2-3
cdr3_nt: TGCGCCAGCAGCTTGGCCGGACACGGTTGGGGCACAGATACGCAGTATTTT
cdr3_aa: CASSLAGHGWGTDTQYF

d_call: -
v_call: TRBV9
clone_size: -
j_call: TRBJ1-2
cdr3_nt: TGTGCCAGCAGCGTAGAGGGGGGGGACTATGGCTACACCTTC
cdr3_aa: CASSVEGGDYGYTF

d_call: -
v_call: TRBV21-1
clone_size: many
j_call: TRBJ2-1
cdr3_nt: TGTGCCAGCCACGTGGGACATCACAATGAGCAGTTCTTC
cdr3_aa: CASHVGHHNEQFF

d_call: TRBD1
v_call: TRBV4-1
clone_size: -
j_call: TRBJ2-6
cdr3_nt: TGCGCCTTAAGGACAGGGGGCTCTGGGGCCAACGTCCTGACTTTC
cdr3_aa: CALRTGGSGANVLTF

d_call: -
v_call: TRBV7-9
clone_size: -
j_call: TRBJ2-5
cdr3_nt: TGTGCCAGCACCGGGATATTACCCCGGGAGACCCAGTACTTC
cdr3_aa: CASTGILPRETQYF

d_call: TRBD1
v_call: TRBV19
clone_size: -
j_call: TRBJ1-2
cdr3_nt: TGTGCCAGTAGTATAAGTGGGACAGGGGCTACTAACTATGGCTACACCTTC
cdr3_aa: CASSISGTGATNYGYTF

d_call: TRBD1
v_call: TRBV5-1
clone_size: -
j_call: TRBJ1-3
cdr3_nt: TGCGCCAGCAGCCCGGACAGGGGGAACTCTGGAAACACCATATATTTT
cdr3_aa: CASSPDRGNSGNTIYF

d_call: TRBD1
v_call: TRBV6-1
clone_size: -
j_call: TRBJ1-2
cdr3_nt: TGTGCCAGCAGTGAAATTCGCGGGACAGCCCGTGGCTACACCTTC
cdr3_aa: CASSEIRGTARGYTF

d_call: -
v_call: TRBV9
clone_size: -
j_call: TRBJ2-1
cdr3_nt: TGTGCCAGCAGCTCAAGAGATGGGGGGAATGAGCAGTTCTTC
cdr3_aa: CASSSRDGGNEQFF

d_call: -
v_call: TRBV5-1
clone_size: -
j_call: TRBJ2-3
cdr3_nt: TGCGCCAGCAGCTTGAACCCCGGAGATACGCAGTATTTT
cdr3_aa: CASSLNPGDTQYF

d_call: TRBD1
v_call: TRBV5-1
clone_size: -
j_call: TRBJ1-1
cdr3_nt: TGCGCCAGCAGCATGGCGACAGGGGGCGCGGGTGAAGCTTTCTTT
cdr3_aa: CASSMATGGAGEAFF

d_call: TRBD2
v_call: TRBV19
clone_size: -
j_call: TRBJ2-2
cdr3_nt: TGTGCCAGTAGTATATTTGGGGTTAGCGGGCTAAGAACGAACACCGGGGAGCTGTTTTTT
cdr3_aa: CASSIFGVSGLRTNTGELFF

d_call: -
v_call: TRBV5-8
clone_size: -
j_call: TRBJ1-5
cdr3_nt: TGTGCCAGCAGCTTGGATCGACAGAACAATCAGCCCCAGCATTTT
cdr3_aa: CASSLDRQNNQPQHF

d_call: TRBD1
v_call: TRBV6-5
clone_size: -
j_call: TRBJ2-7
cdr3_nt: TGTGCCAGCAGTCCAAGGACAGGGCTTCTCTACGAGCAGTACTTC
cdr3_aa: CASSPRTGLLYEQYF

d_call: TRBD1
v_call: TRBV2
clone_size: -
j_call: TRBJ1-1
cdr3_nt: TGTGCCAGCACCCCGGGACAGTTCATGAACACTGAAGCTTTCTTT
cdr3_aa: CASTPGQFMNTEAFF